The rows below give T cell receptor beta chains drawn from one sample of a study of cytomegalovirus exposure and HLA in healthy donors. Here immunoSEQ multiplex PCR was the method, and the copy in TCRdb shows in-frame clones only, minus some. This table lists 70,000 or so clones. Sequencing was carried out using PBMCs. The source is a man in his forties in good health and CMV-seronegative. Each CDR3 is given with its conserved first and last residue. Fields, in order: V gene, J gene, D gene, CDR3 DNA, CDR3 protein. D genes are given only for firm matches.

v_call: TRBV19
j_call: TRBJ1-5
d_call: TRBD1
cdr3_nt: TGTGCCAGTCGACAGGGCGGTCAGCCCCAGCATTTT
cdr3_aa: CASRQGGQPQHF

v_call: TRBV29-1
j_call: TRBJ2-7
d_call: NA
cdr3_nt: TGCAGCGTTGGACAATACGAGCAGTACTTC
cdr3_aa: CSVGQYEQYF

v_call: TRBV2
j_call: TRBJ2-4
d_call: NA
cdr3_nt: TGTGCCAGCAGGATCAGGGGTAACATTCAGTACTTC
cdr3_aa: CASRIRGNIQYF

v_call: TRBV18
j_call: TRBJ1-3
d_call: NA
cdr3_nt: TGTGCCAGCTCACCACCCGAGGGTACGAGCTCTGGAAACACCATATATTTT
cdr3_aa: CASSPPEGTSSGNTIYF

v_call: TRBV27
j_call: TRBJ2-7
d_call: TRBD2
cdr3_nt: TGTGCCAGCAGTCCCCGCCGGGGAGGGGCTTACGAGCAGTACTTC
cdr3_aa: CASSPRRGGAYEQYF

v_call: TRBV30
j_call: TRBJ1-1
d_call: NA
cdr3_nt: TGTGCCTGGAGTGCCGGGGGATTAGCTTTCTTT
cdr3_aa: CAWSAGGLAFF

v_call: TRBV18
j_call: TRBJ2-3
d_call: TRBD1
cdr3_nt: TGTGCCAGCTCACCTCCGGGACAGGGAGGGTCGAGAGATACGCAGTATTTT
cdr3_aa: CASSPPGQGGSRDTQYF

v_call: TRBV5-1
j_call: TRBJ1-1
d_call: TRBD1
cdr3_nt: TGCGCCAGCAGCTGGGGCCAGGGGGACACTGAAGCTTTCTTT
cdr3_aa: CASSWGQGDTEAFF

v_call: TRBV30
j_call: TRBJ1-1
d_call: NA
cdr3_nt: TGTGCCTGGAGTGTAATCAGGAGGAAGGGTGAAGCTTTCTTT
cdr3_aa: CAWSVIRRKGEAFF

v_call: TRBV11-3
j_call: TRBJ1-6
d_call: NA
cdr3_nt: TGTGCCAGCAGCTTACTCCGGCGCGAGGCACCCCTCCACTTT
cdr3_aa: CASSLLRREAPLHF

v_call: TRBV6-5
j_call: TRBJ1-2
d_call: NA
cdr3_nt: TGTGCCAGCAGTTCAGGACAGAGCTATGGCTACACCTTC
cdr3_aa: CASSSGQSYGYTF

v_call: TRBV9
j_call: TRBJ1-2
d_call: TRBD1
cdr3_nt: TGTGCCAGCAGCGTAAATGAGGGGGCGAACTATGGCTACACCTTC
cdr3_aa: CASSVNEGANYGYTF

v_call: TRBV2
j_call: TRBJ2-5
d_call: NA
cdr3_nt: TGTGCCAGCAGGACAGGAGAAGGGGAGACCCAGTACTTC
cdr3_aa: CASRTGEGETQYF

v_call: TRBV19
j_call: TRBJ1-2
d_call: TRBD1
cdr3_nt: TGTGCCAGTAAAACTCGAGGACAGGGGGATGGCTACACCTTC
cdr3_aa: CASKTRGQGDGYTF

v_call: TRBV18
j_call: TRBJ2-2
d_call: NA
cdr3_nt: TGTGCCAGCTCACTCCTTCTGGAGCCAGCCGGGGAGCTGTTTTTT
cdr3_aa: CASSLLLEPAGELFF

v_call: TRBV6-7
j_call: TRBJ2-3
d_call: NA
cdr3_nt: TGTGCCAGCAGTTACCCCCCCCGAACTAGCACAGATACGCAGTATTTT
cdr3_aa: CASSYPPRTSTDTQYF

v_call: TRBV5-6
j_call: TRBJ1-2
d_call: TRBD1
cdr3_nt: TGTGCCAGCAGCCGTTATACAGGGGCTGTAATGGGAGGCTACACCTTC
cdr3_aa: CASSRYTGAVMGGYTF

v_call: TRBV6-4
j_call: TRBJ2-4
d_call: NA
cdr3_nt: TGTGCCAGCAAGCCCTTGGCCAAAAACATTCAGTACTTC
cdr3_aa: CASKPLAKNIQYF